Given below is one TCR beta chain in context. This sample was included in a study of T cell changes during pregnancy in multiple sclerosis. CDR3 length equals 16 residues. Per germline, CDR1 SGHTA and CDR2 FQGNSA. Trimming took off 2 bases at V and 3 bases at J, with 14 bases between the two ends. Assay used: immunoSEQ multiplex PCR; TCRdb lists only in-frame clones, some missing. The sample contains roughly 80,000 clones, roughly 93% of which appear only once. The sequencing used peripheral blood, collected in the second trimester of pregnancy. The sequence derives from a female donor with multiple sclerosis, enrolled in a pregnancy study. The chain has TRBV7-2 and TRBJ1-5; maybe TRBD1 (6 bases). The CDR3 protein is CASSLSWGQLNQPQHF. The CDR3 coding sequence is TGTGCCAGCAGCTTATCTTGGGGACAACTCAATCAGCCCCAGCATTTT.